This T cell receptor beta chain was profiled in a study of T-cell memory formation after mild COVID-19. Turning to the study itself: The TCR clusters were mostly specific to one donor. Study results and caveats: The appearance of some responding clones in pre-infection memory suggested that cross-reactive memory joined.

This clonotype showed up just a few times. What it binds is unknown. TCRdb re-derived calls from the 5' RACE reads in MiXCR, one entry per CDR3 protein. The table records roughly 150,000 distinct CDR3 sequences, 11% to 15% of them present only once. The specimen was PBMCs or a T cell subset sorted from them (not recorded which). This receptor was obtained from an adult woman who had mild COVID-19 (a few samples of this study predate the infection). Cell type and time point are not known.

CDR3 protein: CASSLGSAESSYEQYF. The CDR3 DNA is TGTGCCAGCAGCTTAGGATCCGCGGAGTCCTCCTACGAGCAGTACTTC. The chain joins TRBV7-2 to TRBJ2-7, with no clear D. V was clipped by 1 base and J by 0 bases, with 13 bases between them. CDR1 SGHTA and CDR2 FQGNSA come from the germline V gene. This CDR3 has 16 residues.